Listed below are T cell receptor beta chains from one sample, sequenced in a study of T-cell reconstitution after alpha-beta-depleted transplantation in children. Using its own MiXCR run on the PCR reads, TCRdb lists one record per CDR3 protein. The top ten hold around 21% of the sample, which has about 98,000 distinct CDR3 sequences, less than 25% seen once. Sequencing used PBMCs, obtained before TCRalphabeta/CD19-depleted stem cell transplant. The origin of the receptors is a boy aged 2 to 10 with acute lymphoblastic leukemia, due to receive a stem cell transplant. CDR3s include the opening cysteine and the closing phenylalanine or tryptophan. Each record gives: J gene, D gene, V gene, clone size, CDR3 DNA, CDR3 protein. A D gene is named only where the DNA matches it firmly. Part of the rows lack a size; the others show once, few, many or a class for expanded clones.

j_gene: TRBJ2-2
d_gene: -
v_gene: TRBV29-1
abundance: many
CDR3nt: TGCAGCGTTGAGGGGGGACAGCTGAACACCGGGGAGCTGTTTTTT
CDR3aa: CSVEGGQLNTGELFF

j_gene: TRBJ1-5
d_gene: -
v_gene: TRBV12-3/TRBV12-4
abundance: -
CDR3nt: TGTGCCTCAAGAAAGGCAGGGAAGGGGGATCAGCCCCAGCATTTT
CDR3aa: CASRKAGKGDQPQHF

j_gene: TRBJ1-1
d_gene: -
v_gene: TRBV5-1
abundance: -
CDR3nt: TGCGCCAGCAGCTTGGATGGTGAGGGGACTGAAGCTTTCTTT
CDR3aa: CASSLDGEGTEAFF

j_gene: TRBJ2-2
d_gene: TRBD1
v_gene: TRBV14
abundance: -
CDR3nt: TGTGCCAGCAGCCCATCCCTCCACAGGGGGTACACCGGGGAGCTGTTTTTT
CDR3aa: CASSPSLHRGYTGELFF

j_gene: TRBJ2-1
d_gene: TRBD2
v_gene: TRBV5-1
abundance: -
CDR3nt: TGCGCCAGCAGCACCGGACTAGGGAATGAGCAGTTCTTC
CDR3aa: CASSTGLGNEQFF

j_gene: TRBJ1-5
d_gene: TRBD1
v_gene: TRBV20-1
abundance: -
CDR3nt: TGCAGTGCTAGAGGGACAGGGGGCGGTCAGCCCCAGCATTTT
CDR3aa: CSARGTGGGQPQHF

j_gene: TRBJ1-1
d_gene: -
v_gene: TRBV30
abundance: few
CDR3nt: TGTGCCTGGAGTGCAATGGGGAACACTGAAGCTTTCTTT
CDR3aa: CAWSAMGNTEAFF

j_gene: TRBJ2-1
d_gene: -
v_gene: TRBV29-1
abundance: few
CDR3nt: TGCAGCGTTGCCCCCTTTGGGGGAGGAAGCCCACACAATGAGCAGTTCTTC
CDR3aa: CSVAPFGGGSPHNEQFF

j_gene: TRBJ2-5
d_gene: -
v_gene: TRBV7-2
abundance: many
CDR3nt: TGTGCCAGCAGCTTAGGGGGAGCCTATCGGGAGACCCAGTACTTC
CDR3aa: CASSLGGAYRETQYF

j_gene: TRBJ2-6
d_gene: -
v_gene: TRBV10-3
abundance: -
CDR3nt: TGTGCCATCAGTGACCCCGTAGTAGCTGGGGCCAACGTCCTGACTTTC
CDR3aa: CAISDPVVAGANVLTF

j_gene: TRBJ2-1
d_gene: -
v_gene: TRBV21-1
abundance: few
CDR3nt: TGTGCCAGCAGCAAAGAGTCCGGGACTACACGGGGGGAGCAGTTCTTC
CDR3aa: CASSKESGTTRGEQFF

j_gene: TRBJ2-5
d_gene: -
v_gene: TRBV5-6
abundance: -
CDR3nt: TGTGCCAGCAGCTTTCCGGGGTACGAGACCCAGTACTTC
CDR3aa: CASSFPGYETQYF

j_gene: TRBJ1-1
d_gene: -
v_gene: TRBV28
abundance: few
CDR3nt: TGTGCCAGCAGACTAGTCCGGGACGAAGCTTTCTTT
CDR3aa: CASRLVRDEAFF

j_gene: TRBJ2-7
d_gene: -
v_gene: TRBV7-9
abundance: -
CDR3nt: TGTGCCAGCCTCCCAAACCGGTACTCCTACGAGCAGTACTTC
CDR3aa: CASLPNRYSYEQYF

j_gene: TRBJ2-1
d_gene: -
v_gene: TRBV27
abundance: few
CDR3nt: TGTGCCAGCAGTTTAACCCTCTACAATGAGCAGTTCTTC
CDR3aa: CASSLTLYNEQFF

j_gene: TRBJ2-7
d_gene: -
v_gene: TRBV20-1
abundance: -
CDR3nt: TGCAGTGCCCCCGACTGGTCTAGGAATAACGAGCAGTACTTC
CDR3aa: CSAPDWSRNNEQYF

j_gene: TRBJ2-3
d_gene: -
v_gene: TRBV5-6
abundance: -
CDR3nt: TGTGCCAGCAGCTTAGGTGGAGGGGCCGAAGATACGCAGTATTTT
CDR3aa: CASSLGGGAEDTQYF

j_gene: TRBJ2-7
d_gene: TRBD1
v_gene: TRBV20-1
abundance: -
CDR3nt: TGCAGTGCTAGAGGTTATTCCAAGACCGGGACAGCATCCTACGAGCAGTACTTC
CDR3aa: CSARGYSKTGTASYEQYF

j_gene: TRBJ2-7
d_gene: -
v_gene: TRBV3-1
abundance: few
CDR3nt: TGTGCCAGCAGCCAAGATTTGAGACTAGACTACGAGCAGTACTTC
CDR3aa: CASSQDLRLDYEQYF

j_gene: TRBJ1-5
d_gene: TRBD1
v_gene: TRBV6-1
abundance: -
CDR3nt: TGTGCCAGCGTACAGGGGGCTAATCAGCCCCAGCATTTT
CDR3aa: CASVQGANQPQHF

j_gene: TRBJ2-5
d_gene: -
v_gene: TRBV5-1
abundance: many
CDR3nt: TGCGCCAGCAGCTCGGAGGCGGAGACCCAGTACTTC
CDR3aa: CASSSEAETQYF

j_gene: TRBJ2-7
d_gene: -
v_gene: TRBV7-2
abundance: few
CDR3nt: TGTGCCAGCAGCTACCGAGGGGGACGAGATTCCTACGAGCAGTACTTC
CDR3aa: CASSYRGGRDSYEQYF

j_gene: TRBJ2-1
d_gene: -
v_gene: TRBV28
abundance: -
CDR3nt: TGTGCCAGCTGTGACCTGGCGCGAGGATACAATGAGCAGTTCTTC
CDR3aa: CASCDLARGYNEQFF

j_gene: TRBJ1-6
d_gene: -
v_gene: TRBV5-6
abundance: -
CDR3nt: TGTGCCAGCAGCCCCCCGGGACGCTATAATTCACCCCTCCACTTT
CDR3aa: CASSPPGRYNSPLHF

j_gene: TRBJ2-5
d_gene: -
v_gene: TRBV5-1
abundance: few
CDR3nt: TGCGCCAGCAGCTTGTCTGGAGAAGAGACCCAGTACTTC
CDR3aa: CASSLSGEETQYF

j_gene: TRBJ2-5
d_gene: -
v_gene: TRBV7-2
abundance: few
CDR3nt: TGTGCCAGCAGCTTAATAGCCAACCCAGGGGAGACCCAGTACTTC
CDR3aa: CASSLIANPGETQYF

j_gene: TRBJ2-2
d_gene: TRBD1
v_gene: TRBV4-3
abundance: few
CDR3nt: TGCGCCAGCAGCCAAGCTTTCGCTACACAGGGGGTCAACACCGGGGAGCTGTTTTTT
CDR3aa: CASSQAFATQGVNTGELFF

j_gene: TRBJ2-7
d_gene: -
v_gene: TRBV28
abundance: few
CDR3nt: TGTGCCAGCAGTTGGGCCCGCCAGAGCTCCTACGAGCAGTACTTC
CDR3aa: CASSWARQSSYEQYF

j_gene: TRBJ1-6
d_gene: -
v_gene: TRBV28
abundance: few
CDR3nt: TGTGCCAGCAGTTCGCTAACAAGGGAGCATAATTCACCCCTCCACTTT
CDR3aa: CASSSLTREHNSPLHF

j_gene: TRBJ2-5
d_gene: -
v_gene: TRBV5-1
abundance: -
CDR3nt: TGCGCCAGCCAGTCAACAGGGAGCGGAGAGACCCAGTACTTC
CDR3aa: CASQSTGSGETQYF

j_gene: TRBJ1-2
d_gene: -
v_gene: TRBV7-8
abundance: once
CDR3nt: TGTGCCAGCAGCTTATCCCGGGACGGAGGCTATGGCTACACCTTC
CDR3aa: CASSLSRDGGYGYTF

j_gene: TRBJ2-5
d_gene: -
v_gene: TRBV9
abundance: -
CDR3nt: TGTGCCAGCAGCGAGTTAGACCAAGAGACCCAGTACTTC
CDR3aa: CASSELDQETQYF

j_gene: TRBJ1-6
d_gene: -
v_gene: TRBV12-3/TRBV12-4
abundance: few
CDR3nt: TGTGCCAGCAGTTTAGTCCAGTATAATTCACCCCTCCACTTT
CDR3aa: CASSLVQYNSPLHF

j_gene: TRBJ2-1
d_gene: -
v_gene: TRBV11-3
abundance: -
CDR3nt: TGTGCCAGCAGCTTCGGGGTAGCGGAGGGGCCCGAGCAGTTCTTC
CDR3aa: CASSFGVAEGPEQFF

j_gene: TRBJ2-6
d_gene: TRBD1
v_gene: TRBV9
abundance: -
CDR3nt: TGTGCCAGCAGCGCACGTCAGACAGGGAGCGGGGCCAACGTCCTGACTTTC
CDR3aa: CASSARQTGSGANVLTF

j_gene: TRBJ1-2
d_gene: TRBD1
v_gene: TRBV28
abundance: -
CDR3nt: TGTGCCAGCAGAATACAGGGGGCCAGGTGGGGCTACACCTTC
CDR3aa: CASRIQGARWGYTF

j_gene: TRBJ2-1
d_gene: -
v_gene: TRBV10-3
abundance: many
CDR3nt: TGTGCCATCAGGGCCGGTGTAAGCTCCTACAATGAGCAGTTCTTC
CDR3aa: CAIRAGVSSYNEQFF

j_gene: TRBJ1-2
d_gene: -
v_gene: TRBV20-1
abundance: -
CDR3nt: TGCAGTGCTAGATTAACAAGGGACTATGGCTACACCTTC
CDR3aa: CSARLTRDYGYTF

j_gene: TRBJ2-1
d_gene: TRBD2
v_gene: TRBV5-1
abundance: -
CDR3nt: TGCGCCAGCAGCTTAAGGACTAGCGGGGCAAATGAGCAGTTCTTC
CDR3aa: CASSLRTSGANEQFF

j_gene: TRBJ1-5
d_gene: -
v_gene: TRBV24-1
abundance: -
CDR3nt: TGTGCCACCGGGGGCGCAGGGCATCAGCCCCAGCATTTT
CDR3aa: CATGGAGHQPQHF

j_gene: TRBJ1-2
d_gene: -
v_gene: TRBV18
abundance: few
CDR3nt: TGTGCCAGCTCACCAGGGGCCGGACTGCTCTATGGCTACACCTTC
CDR3aa: CASSPGAGLLYGYTF

j_gene: TRBJ2-3
d_gene: TRBD2
v_gene: TRBV12-3/TRBV12-4
abundance: -
CDR3nt: TGTGCCAGCAGTTGGTCCCTAGCGGGAGACCAAGGGGATACGCAGTATTTT
CDR3aa: CASSWSLAGDQGDTQYF

j_gene: TRBJ1-2
d_gene: -
v_gene: TRBV5-4
abundance: few
CDR3nt: TGTGCCAGCAGCTCATCTGGTGATGGAGCCTATGGCTACACCTTC
CDR3aa: CASSSSGDGAYGYTF

j_gene: TRBJ2-1
d_gene: TRBD2
v_gene: TRBV28
abundance: -
CDR3nt: TGTGCCAGCAGTTTTCTAGCGGGAGTTCCCAATGAGCAGTTCTTC
CDR3aa: CASSFLAGVPNEQFF

j_gene: TRBJ2-3
d_gene: -
v_gene: TRBV19
abundance: -
CDR3nt: TGTGCCAGTAGCGGGACCCACACAGATACGCAGTATTTT
CDR3aa: CASSGTHTDTQYF

j_gene: TRBJ2-1
d_gene: TRBD2
v_gene: TRBV11-1
abundance: few
CDR3nt: TGTGCCAGCAGAAGGGCTAGCGGGTACAATGAGCAGTTCTTC
CDR3aa: CASRRASGYNEQFF

j_gene: TRBJ2-5
d_gene: TRBD2
v_gene: TRBV5-1
abundance: -
CDR3nt: TGCGCCAGCAGCTTGGCCGACGGGAGGGCGGCTGAGACCCAGTACTTC
CDR3aa: CASSLADGRAAETQYF

j_gene: TRBJ1-3
d_gene: -
v_gene: TRBV7-8
abundance: -
CDR3nt: TGTGCCAGCAGCTTAGCCAGGGGAAGGAACACCATATATTTT
CDR3aa: CASSLARGRNTIYF

j_gene: TRBJ2-3
d_gene: TRBD2
v_gene: TRBV5-1
abundance: many
CDR3nt: TGCGCCAGCAGCCGTACCACTAGCGGAGATACGCAGTATTTT
CDR3aa: CASSRTTSGDTQYF

j_gene: TRBJ1-3
d_gene: -
v_gene: TRBV28
abundance: -
CDR3nt: TGTGCCAGCAGTAAAGGGGTGTCCGGAAACACCATATATTTT
CDR3aa: CASSKGVSGNTIYF

j_gene: TRBJ1-2
d_gene: -
v_gene: TRBV12-3/TRBV12-4
abundance: -
CDR3nt: TGTGCCAGTATGAGGGGGGGGGCGGCCTATGGCTACACCTTC
CDR3aa: CASMRGGAAYGYTF

j_gene: TRBJ2-2
d_gene: TRBD1
v_gene: TRBV6-1
abundance: few
CDR3nt: TGTGCCAGCCTCGTGATAGCCGGGACAGGGTACACCGGGGAGCTGTTTTTT
CDR3aa: CASLVIAGTGYTGELFF

j_gene: TRBJ2-2
d_gene: -
v_gene: TRBV5-1
abundance: -
CDR3nt: TGCGCCAGCAGCTCAATTGTCGGAGGAGGGACCGGGGAGCTGTTTTTT
CDR3aa: CASSSIVGGGTGELFF

j_gene: TRBJ2-5
d_gene: -
v_gene: TRBV7-2
abundance: few
CDR3nt: TGTGCCAGCACCTCCAGGGGCTCGTTAGAGACCCAGTACTTC
CDR3aa: CASTSRGSLETQYF

j_gene: TRBJ2-1
d_gene: TRBD2
v_gene: TRBV11-2
abundance: few
CDR3nt: TGTGCCAGCAGCTGGGGGACTAGCTCCTACAATGAGCAGTTCTTC
CDR3aa: CASSWGTSSYNEQFF

j_gene: TRBJ1-5
d_gene: -
v_gene: TRBV12-3/TRBV12-4
abundance: few
CDR3nt: TGTGCCAGCAGTTTATCAGGGGCGGGTGGTAGCAATCAGCCCCAGCATTTT
CDR3aa: CASSLSGAGGSNQPQHF

j_gene: TRBJ2-1
d_gene: -
v_gene: TRBV20-1
abundance: many
CDR3nt: TGCAGTGCTAGAGGTGGGACCCGAGAGCAGTTCTTC
CDR3aa: CSARGGTREQFF

j_gene: TRBJ2-7
d_gene: TRBD2
v_gene: TRBV20-1
abundance: -
CDR3nt: TGCAGTGCTAGGAGGCTAGCGGAGCCCTACGAGCAGTACTTC
CDR3aa: CSARRLAEPYEQYF

j_gene: TRBJ1-1
d_gene: -
v_gene: TRBV20-1
abundance: -
CDR3nt: TGCAGTGCTAGAGATCCCCCTACGGAGACTTTCTTT
CDR3aa: CSARDPPTETFF